What follows are 11 T cell receptor beta chains derived from one specimen sequenced in a study of shared clonotypes between healthy human individuals. Naive CD8 cells lacked CD45RO and underwent positive selection for CCR7, leaving out terminally differentiated effector memory CD45RA+ cells. Sequencing was performed with immunoSEQ multiplex PCR; in TCRdb, only in-frame clones are kept and a portion is missing. The sample shows about 590,000 clones, around 95% of them seen only once. The sample consisted of naive CD8+ T cells sorted from blood. Source of these receptors: a woman aged 30 to 39 in good health.

The chain joins TRBV15 to TRBJ2-1; 11 bases map to TRBD1. The germline CDR1 and CDR2 sequences are LNHNV and YYDKDF (reference sequence). This CDR3 is built from 14 residues. V shed 8 bases, J shed 6 bases, and the junction held 6 bases outside the gene matches. In DNA, the CDR3 is TGTGCCACCGCCGGGACAGGGGGGCTCAATGAGCAGTTCTTC. It is translated as CATAGTGGLNEQFF. Together with reference TRBV15 and TRBJ2-1, the CDR3 gives the full variable domain: DAMVIQNPRYQVTQFGKPVTLSCSQTLNHNVMYWYQQKSSQAPKLLFHYYDKDFNNEADTPDNFQSRRPNTSFCFLDIRSPGLGDTAMYLCATAGTGGLNEQFFGPGTRLTVL.

As for this clone: Other DNA sequences in the same sample also yield this CDR3. V is TRBV6-6 and J is TRBJ2-7; 8 positions agree with TRBD2. CDR3 length equals 13 residues. V lost 2 bases, J lost 3 bases, and 0 bases stayed unmatched. Germline loops: CDR1 MNHNY, CDR2 SVGAGI (reference sequence). The CDR3 protein is CASSYAGGYEQYF. DNA of the CDR3: TGTGCCAGCAGTTACGCGGGAGGCTACGAGCAGTACTTC.

This clone was recorded only once. V usage is TRBV2 and J usage is TRBJ2-1; TRBD2 matches 9 bases. The J segment lost 9 bases and the V segment lost 2 bases, leaving 2 bases of the junction unmatched. From germline, CDR1 is SNHLY and CDR2 FYNNEI. The CDR3 has 13 residues. The CDR3 is CASSESSGGEQFF. CDR3 DNA: TGTGCCAGCAGTGAAAGTAGCGGGGGTGAGCAGTTCTTC.

The CDR3 region is CASSLGAGGPYEQYF. The CDR3 region has the DNA TGTGCCAGCAGCTTGGGAGCGGGAGGACCCTACGAGCAGTACTTC. The rearrangement links TRBV5-6 to TRBJ2-5; 9 positions agree with TRBD2. The DNA matches TRBJ2-7 better at its end, which makes the J call doubtful. CDR3 length: 15 residues. Germline lookup yields CDR1 SGHDT and CDR2 YYEEEE.

The V and J genes are TRBV5-6 and TRBJ1-2, with D hard to call. Germline CDR1 and CDR2: SGHDT and YYEEEE. Trimming pared 2 bases from V and 2 bases from J, leaving 10 bases between. The CDR3 runs 14 residues. CDR3 nucleotide sequence: TGTGCCAGCAGCTTTGGTACGGACAACTATGGCTACACCTTC. Amino acid sequence: CASSFGTDNYGYTF. Filled out from reference TRBV5-6 and TRBJ1-2, the complete variable domain reads DAGVTQSPTHLIKTRGQQVTLRCSPKSGHDTVSWYQQALGQGPQFIFQYYEEEERQRGNFPDRFSGHQFPNYSSELNVNALLLGDSALYLCASSFGTDNYGYTFGSGTRLTVV.

This clone has just one count. The chain combines TRBV28 with TRBJ2-7; possibly TRBD2 for D (7 bases). The V end lost 1 base, the J end lost 7 bases, and 17 bases lay between the germline ends. The germline V gene encodes CDR1 MDHEN and CDR2 SYDVKM. The CDR3 extends over 15 amino acids. The CDR3 is CASSLLGGAPWEQYF. The CDR3 nucleotides read TGTGCCAGCAGTTTATTGGGGGGGGCACCCTGGGAGCAGTACTTC.

V and J are TRBV27 and TRBJ2-2, with 8 bases matching TRBD1. CDR3 size: 17 residues. Trimming took 1 base from V and 1 from J; bases not matched to a gene: 5. Germline V gene lookup returns CDR1 MNHEY and CDR2 SMNVEV (reference sequence). CDR3 sequence (DNA): TGTGCCAGCAGTTTATTTGGTGGGACAGGGAACACCGGGGAGCTGTTTTTT. Translation: CASSLFGGTGNTGELFF.

V usage is TRBV19 and J usage is TRBJ1-2; 7 positions match TRBD1. V gave up 1 base and J gave up 6 bases; unmatched junction bases: 5. The germline CDR1 and CDR2 sequences are LNHDA and SQIVND (reference sequence). The CDR3 has 14 residues. The chain's CDR3 is CASSIVVQGDGYTF. In nucleotides, the CDR3 is TGTGCCAGTAGTATAGTAGTCCAGGGGGATGGCTACACCTTC.

The V gene is TRBV6-1, the J gene TRBJ2-7; 10 nucleotides align to TRBD1. This CDR3 region has 15 residues. CDR1 is MNHNS and CDR2 is SASEGT in the germline V gene. After removal of 5 bases from V and 4 bases from J, the junction contained 8 bases not matched to a gene. The CDR3 reads CASSRETGGLYEQYF. The CDR3 DNA sequence: TGTGCCAGCAGTAGGGAGACAGGGGGCTTGTACGAGCAGTACTTC.

The J gene is TRBJ2-7, the V gene TRBV7-2, with 14 bases fitting TRBD2. Germline V gene sequence: CDR1 SGHTA, CDR2 FQGNSA. This CDR3 spans 18 amino acids. V trimming: 5 bases; J trimming: 3 bases; junction bases outside the gene matches: 12. The CDR3 nucleotides are TGTGCCAGCAGCCAAGGACTAGCGGGAGGAAAAAGGGGCTACGAGCAGTACTTC. Translation gives CASSQGLAGGKRGYEQYF.

CDR3 DNA: TGTGCCAGCAGCTTGGACGTAGCTGAAGCTTTCTTT. Translation: CASSLDVAEAFF. This chain joins TRBV5-4 and TRBJ1-1; D gene ambiguous. The V end was cut by 0 bases, the J end by 6 bases, with 6 bases between. CDR1 is SGHNT, CDR2 YYREEE, per germline (reference sequence). The CDR3 is 12 residues long. Full variable domain (missing parts from reference TRBV5-4 and TRBJ1-1): ETGVTQSPTHLIKTRGQQVTLRCSSQSGHNTVSWYQQALGQGPQFIFQYYREEENGRGNFPPRFSGLQFPNYSSELNVNALELDDSALYLCASSLDVAEAFFGQGTRLTVV.